The 31 T cell receptor beta chains below all came from one sample that was sequenced in a study of CD8+CD57+ T cells in acquired aplastic anemia. TCR beta VDJ and CDR3 were profiled, and genomic DNA was the template. TCRdb called the reads again in MiXCR, with one record for every CDR3 protein. The sample consists of some 190,000 distinct CDR3 sequences, roughly half of them appearing once. The sequencing input was sorted CD4+, CD8+, or CD8+CD57+ T cells (not recorded which) from PBMCs. The receptors were gathered from a human donor in good health, serving as a control.

This clonotype was observed many times. The CDR3 DNA reads TGTGCCAGCAGTTTAGGGGGGGGGGAAAAACTGTTTTTT. Protein sequence: CASSLGGGEKLFF. The gene calls are TRBV12-3 or TRBV12-4 and TRBJ1-4; a weak D match, TRBD1 (5 bases). CDR3 length: 13 residues. Trimming left V 1 base short and J 8 bases short, with 8 bases between.

The genes are TRBV7-9 and TRBJ2-5, with 10 bases matching TRBD2. The J call may be in error: the DNA end matches TRBJ2-7 better. Germline loops: CDR1 SEHNR, CDR2 FQNEAQ (reference sequence). CDR3 size: 15 residues. This CDR3 is CASSPGLATTYEQYF. CDR3 DNA sequence: TGTGCCAGCAGCCCGGGACTAGCGACGACCTACGAGCAGTACTTC.

As to this clonotype: A read error may produce the germline difference seen at one junction end. The J gene is TRBJ1-1, the V gene TRBV4-2; D is uncertain. Germline V lookup: CDR1 LGHNA, CDR2 YNFKEQ. This CDR3 is built from 13 residues. This chain's CDR3 is CASGQAGNTEAFF. The CDR3 DNA follows: TGTGCCAGCGGCCAAGCAGGGAACACTGAAGCTTTCTTT.

The sample holds a few counts of this clonotype. This chain joins TRBV9 and TRBJ2-5, with 7 positions matching TRBD2. Per the germline V gene, CDR1 is SGDLS and CDR2 is YYNGEE. V was clipped by 4 bases and J by 1 base; unmatched bases: 10. The CDR3 covers 16 residues. This chain's CDR3 is CASSFFAGESQETQYF. Written as DNA, the CDR3 is TGTGCCAGCAGCTTTTTTGCGGGGGAGTCCCAAGAGACCCAGTACTTC.

This clonotype has at least ten counts. The gene calls are TRBV7-9 and TRBJ1-1; 7 bases are a match to TRBD1. V gave up 3 bases and J gave up 3 bases; unmatched junction bases: 7. The V gene's germline CDR1 is SEHNR and CDR2 FQNEAQ (reference sequence). This CDR3 spans 15 amino acids. The CDR3: CASSFSRDRDTEAFF. For the CDR3, the DNA is TGTGCCAGCAGCTTTTCCCGGGACAGAGACACTGAAGCTTTCTTT. Drawing the rest from reference TRBV7-9 and TRBJ1-1, the complete variable domain is DTGVSQNPRHKITKRGQNVTFRCDPISEHNRLYWYRQTLGQGPEFLTYFQNEAQLEKSRLLSDRFSAERPKGSFSTLEIQRTEQGDSAMYLCASSFSRDRDTEAFFGQGTRLTVV.

This clonotype has ten or more counts. The rearrangement joins TRBV9 to TRBJ2-3, with D possibly TRBD1 on 5 matching bases. The CDR3 runs 16 residues. The V gene lost 0 bases and the J gene lost 3 bases, with 14 bases spanning the gap. CDR1 SGDLS and CDR2 YYNGEE come from the germline V gene. The CDR3: CASSVGRGVGTDTQYF. In nucleotides, the CDR3 is TGTGCCAGCAGCGTAGGTAGGGGCGTTGGGACAGATACGCAGTATTTT.

V is TRBV19 and J is TRBJ1-5, with D hard to call. Looked up from germline, CDR1 is LNHDA and CDR2 is SQIVND (reference sequence). V lost 5 bases and J lost 4, with 6 bases in between. The CDR3 totals 12 residues. The CDR3 nucleotides read TGTGCCAGTAGTCCGATGAATCAGCCCCAGCATTTT. Translated: CASSPMNQPQHF.

The J gene is TRBJ1-5, the V gene TRBV7-9; possible D gene TRBD1, 5 bases. CDR1 is SEHNR, CDR2 FQNEAQ, per germline (reference sequence). Trimming took 5 bases from V and 6 from J, leaving 8 bases between them. The CDR3 is made up of 12 amino acids. The CDR3 nucleotides read TGTGCCAGCAGCACGGGGGGTCAGCCCCAGCATTTT. Translation: CASSTGGQPQHF.

V and J are TRBV28 and TRBJ2-4, with TRBD1 matching over 8 bases. J was trimmed by 9 bases and V by 3 bases; bases with no gene match: 4. CDR1 and CDR2 (germline): MDHEN, SYDVKM. The CDR3 sequence is 13 residues long. The CDR3 reads CASSFQDRGIQYF. DNA for the CDR3: TGTGCCAGCAGTTTTCAAGACAGGGGCATTCAGTACTTC.

This clonotype was detected ten times or more. The chain links TRBV5-1 to TRBJ1-1, with 7 bases lining up with TRBD1. J was trimmed by 4 bases and V by 1 base; bases with no gene match: 10. CDR3 length equals 16 residues. Germline assignment: CDR1 SGHRS and CDR2 YFSETQ. Here the CDR3 DNA reads TGCGCCAGCAGCTTGACAGGGTCCCCAGGGGGCACTGAAGCTTTCTTT. Protein product: CASSLTGSPGGTEAFF.

This clonotype was detected a few times. The chain has TRBV19 and TRBJ1-6; D is unclear. The CDR3 has 13 residues. V was clipped by 5 bases and J by 5 bases, with 7 bases between them. The germline CDR1 and CDR2 sequences are LNHDA and SQIVND (reference sequence). CDR3 in amino acids: CASSGRDNSPLHF. DNA for the CDR3: TGTGCCAGTAGTGGGCGCGATAATTCACCCCTCCACTTT.

This clonotype appeared many times. CDR3 nucleotide sequence: TGTGCCAGCAGCTCCTACTCTGGAAACACCATATATTTT. It encodes CASSSYSGNTIYF. V and J are TRBV3-1 and TRBJ1-3; no firm D call. CDR3 length equals 13 residues. Deletions cut 5 bases from V and 0 bases from J, with 5 bases between. Germline CDR1 reads LGHDT; CDR2 reads YNNKEL (reference sequence).

V and J are TRBV20-1 and TRBJ2-3, with D perhaps given as TRBD1 or TRBD2 (5 bases each). The ends were cut back, 4 bases at V and 2 bases at J, with 16 bases in the middle. This CDR3 has 15 residues. Looked up from germline, CDR1 is DFQATT and CDR2 is SNEGSKA (reference sequence). CDR3 sequence: CSATIGSGPTDTQYF. CDR3 coding DNA: TGCAGTGCTACCATAGGGTCGGGGCCCACAGATACGCAGTATTTT.

This clonotype was picked up many times. CDR3 DNA sequence: TGTGCCAGCAGCCCAGGGACAGGAGTCGAGACCCAGTACTTC. It is translated as CASSPGTGVETQYF. The chain has TRBV7-9 and TRBJ2-5; TRBD1 matches 8 bases. The CDR3 has 14 amino acids. Germline V gene lookup returns CDR1 SEHNR and CDR2 FQNEAQ (reference sequence). The ends lost 5 bases at V and 5 bases at J; junction bases unmatched: 7.

This chain joins TRBV15 and TRBJ2-7; D is uncertain. Germline V CDR1 and CDR2: LNHNV, YYDKDF (reference sequence). The CDR3 is 14 residues long. The ends were cut back, 3 bases at V and 0 bases at J, with 9 bases in the middle. This chain's CDR3 is CATSRDGSSYEQYF. The CDR3, as DNA: TGTGCCACCAGCAGGGACGGCAGCTCCTACGAGCAGTACTTC. The full variable domain, its missing parts supplied by reference TRBV15 and TRBJ2-7, is DAMVIQNPRYQVTQFGKPVTLSCSQTLNHNVMYWYQQKSSQAPKLLFHYYDKDFNNEADTPDNFQSRRPNTSFCFLDIRSPGLGDTAMYLCATSRDGSSYEQYFGPGTRLTVT.

This clonotype appeared once. The chain is built from TRBV5-1 and TRBJ1-1; no reliable D call. V was trimmed by 2 bases and J by 1 base, leaving 6 bases between them. Per germline, CDR1 SGHRS and CDR2 YFSETQ. The CDR3 loop spans 13 amino acids. CDR3 sequence: CASSFTANTEAFF. The CDR3 DNA reads as TGCGCCAGCAGCTTTACAGCGAACACTGAAGCTTTCTTT.

The chain is built from TRBV2 and TRBJ1-2, with 11 bases lining up with TRBD1. The junction had 4 bases not matched to a gene; V was cut back by 9 bases and J by 4 bases. Germline-derived CDR1 and CDR2 are SNHLY and FYNNEI. This CDR3 region has 13 residues. In DNA, the CDR3 is TGTGCCAGTACGGGACAGGGGGTCTATGGCTACACCTTC. It encodes CASTGQGVYGYTF. Full variable domain (remainder filled in from reference TRBV2 and TRBJ1-2): EPEVTQTPSHQVTQMGQEVILRCVPISNHLYFYWYRQILGQKVEFLVSFYNNEISEKSEIFDDQFSVERPDGSNFTLKIRSTKLEDSAMYFCASTGQGVYGYTFGSGTRLTVV.

This clonotype was picked up many times. The CDR3 DNA is TGTGCCAGCAGTTGGCAGAAAACGAATTCACCCCTCCACTTT. It codes for CASSWQKTNSPLHF. V gene TRBV6-5 combines with J gene TRBJ1-6; no firm D call. With 4 bases removed from V and 7 bases from J, the gap between germline ends came to 11 bases. The germline V gene has CDR1 MNHEY and CDR2 SVGAGI. The CDR3 is 14 residues long.

The chain recombines TRBV7-9 with TRBJ2-7; D possibly corresponds to TRBD2 (6 bases). V dropped 5 bases and J dropped 3 bases, with 17 bases sitting between them. Germline CDR1 is SEHNR and CDR2 is FQNEAQ (reference sequence). The CDR3 contains 15 residues. CDR3 region: CASSTPGGGGYEQYF. CDR3 nucleotides: TGTGCCAGCAGCACACCCGGGGGTGGCGGCTACGAGCAGTACTTC.

The J gene is TRBJ1-3, the V gene TRBV7-2, with 7 bases lining up with TRBD1. The CDR3 spans 16 residues. The germline V gene has CDR1 SGHTA and CDR2 FQGNSA. The J segment lost 3 bases and the V segment lost 1 base, leaving 6 bases of the junction unmatched. DNA for the CDR3: TGTGCCAGCAGCTTAGTAGGGGGCGCAAATGGAAACACCATATATTTT. Translated, it gives CASSLVGGANGNTIYF. Supplemented by reference TRBV7-2 and TRBJ1-3, the full variable domain reads GAGVSQSPSNKVTEKGKDVELRCDPISGHTALYWYRQSLGQGLEFLIYFQGNSAPDKSGLPSDRFSAERTGGSVSTLTIQRTQQEDSAVYLCASSLVGGANGNTIYFGEGSWLTVV.

In this sample, this clonotype turned up many times. The chain combines TRBV15 with TRBJ1-2; D gene uncertain. Trimming removed 0 bases from V and 7 bases from J, with 18 bases in between. Germline values: CDR1 LNHNV, CDR2 YYDKDF (reference sequence). The CDR3 is 16 residues long. CDR3 nucleotide sequence: TGTGCCACCAGCAGAGATCGAGATATTACGGAAGGTGGCTACACCTTC. This codes for CATSRDRDITEGGYTF.

The sample holds many counts of this clonotype. A junction end diverges from the germline sequence, so it may reflect a read error. The chain couples TRBV2 to TRBJ1-2, with TRBD1 identical over 9 bases. Germline CDR1 SNHLY, CDR2 FYNNEI. This CDR3 spans 14 amino acids. CDR3 amino acids: CVSSVDRGYYGYTF. For the CDR3, the DNA is TGTGTCAGCAGTGTAGACAGGGGGTACTATGGCTACACCTTC.

This clonotype was recorded a few times. The chain links TRBV2 to TRBJ2-3, with D tentatively TRBD2 (6 bases). V gave up 7 bases and J gave up 5 bases, with 13 bases separating them. Per the germline V gene, CDR1 is SNHLY and CDR2 is FYNNEI. This CDR3 has 13 residues. The CDR3 is CASIPTGEDTQYF. The CDR3 DNA is TGTGCCAGCATTCCTACGGGGGAAGATACGCAGTATTTT.

This clonotype was seen many times. The J gene is TRBJ2-1, the V gene TRBV12-3 or TRBV12-4; 9 positions agree with TRBD2. The CDR3 is 15 residues long. Losses at the gene ends were 5 bases for V and 6 bases for J; bases not matched to a gene: 8. This CDR3 reads CASSPRGGLGNEQFF. Written as DNA, the CDR3 is TGTGCCAGCAGTCCGCGGGGGGGCCTGGGCAATGAGCAGTTCTTC.

The chain carries TRBV5-1 and TRBJ2-3; D is possibly TRBD1 (6 bases). Germline V gives CDR1 SGHRS, CDR2 YFSETQ. CDR3 size: 15 residues. V was pared by 0 bases and J by 5 bases, with 13 bases between. The chain's CDR3 is CASSLVQGPQDTQYF. In DNA, the CDR3 is TGCGCCAGCAGCTTGGTACAGGGACCACAAGATACGCAGTATTTT.

The chain joins TRBV9 to TRBJ2-3, with D possibly being TRBD1 (6 bases). The CDR3 length is 14 residues. V lost 0 bases and J lost 6, with 11 bases in between. The germline V gene encodes CDR1 SGDLS and CDR2 YYNGEE. The CDR3 reads CASSVGNRADTQYF. The CDR3 bases are TGTGCCAGCAGCGTAGGAAACAGGGCCGATACGCAGTATTTT.

The rearrangement links TRBV28 to TRBJ1-1, with D unclear. CDR1 MDHEN and CDR2 SYDVKM come from the germline V gene. Trimming took off 4 bases at V and 11 bases at J, with 20 bases between the two ends. The CDR3 has 14 residues. CDR3 bases: TGTGCCAGCAGTTCTCCGGGGATCTCTTGGTTGGCTTTCTTT. It yields the protein CASSSPGISWLAFF.

The sample holds many counts of this clonotype. The chain combines TRBV19 with TRBJ2-5; weak D call: TRBD1 (6 bases). Per the germline V gene, CDR1 is LNHDA and CDR2 is SQIVND (reference sequence). The CDR3 contains 15 residues. Trimming shortened V by 6 bases and J by 1 base, and 15 bases separated the two germline ends. CDR3 in DNA: TGTGCCAGTAGCTACGAAGGGGGTCCCCAAGAGACCCAGTACTTC. Residues: CASSYEGGPQETQYF.

This clonotype has at least ten counts. CDR3 sequence: CASSTAWSSGNTIYF. CDR3 nucleotide sequence: TGTGCCAGTAGTACCGCCTGGAGCTCTGGAAACACCATATATTTT. The chain uses TRBV19 and TRBJ1-3, with D unresolved. Trimming left V 4 bases short and J 0 bases short, with 10 bases between. CDR1 is LNHDA and CDR2 is SQIVND in the germline V gene (reference sequence). This CDR3 is 15 amino acids long.

The chain carries TRBV28 and TRBJ1-1; 9 bases fit TRBD1. Per the germline V gene, CDR1 is MDHEN and CDR2 is SYDVKM. CDR3 length: 16 amino acids. V dropped 2 bases and J dropped 5; count of bases not matched to a gene: 9. The CDR3 sequence is CASSLRSRDRVTEAFF. CDR3 coding DNA: TGTGCCAGCAGTTTACGATCCCGGGACAGGGTAACTGAAGCTTTCTTT. Together with reference TRBV28 and TRBJ1-1, the CDR3 gives the full variable domain: DVKVTQSSRYLVKRTGEKVFLECVQDMDHENMFWYRQDPGLGLRLIYFSYDVKMKEKGDIPEGYSVSREKKERFSLILESASTNQTSMYLCASSLRSRDRVTEAFFGQGTRLTVV.

This clonotype has a single count. The chain uses TRBV30 and TRBJ1-1, with no clear D. V dropped 0 bases and J dropped 2 bases, with 13 bases sitting between them. Germline values: CDR1 GTSNPN, CDR2 SVGIG (reference sequence). The CDR3 is made up of 15 amino acids. CDR3 sequence (DNA): TGTGCCTGGAGTGTCTGGTCCAGGATTAACACTGAAGCTTTCTTT. This encodes CAWSVWSRINTEAFF.